The rows below give T cell receptor beta chains drawn from one sample of a study of shared clonotypes between healthy human individuals. Assay: immunoSEQ multiplex PCR; the TCRdb copy retains only in-frame clones and omits some. The table includes 1.5 million to 1.9 million clones, approximately 98% detected once. The sequenced sample was naive CD4+ T cells sorted from blood. The source is a man younger than 40 in good health. Each CDR3 is given with its conserved first and last residue. Each record gives: D gene, V gene, clone size, J gene, CDR3 DNA, CDR3 protein. The D gene is left open where the match is weak. The size field is filled for only some rows; it gives once, few, many or a size class.

.	TRBV28	.	TRBJ2-7	TGTGCCAGCAGTTTTCGGCGGGAATATCTTGCCTACGAGCAGTACTTC	CASSFRREYLAYEQYF
.	TRBV9	.	TRBJ1-2	TGTGCCAGCGGTTCTGACGGCTATGGCTACACCTTC	CASGSDGYGYTF
.	TRBV14	.	TRBJ2-1	TGTGCCACAGGGAGTCTCTACAATGAGCAGTTCTTC	CATGSLYNEQFF
TRBD2	TRBV7-2	.	TRBJ2-1	TGTGCCAGCAGCTACATACCGGGGGGGAATGAGCAGTTCTTC	CASSYIPGGNEQFF
TRBD1	TRBV28	.	TRBJ2-7	TGTGCCAGCACCTCCGGACAGGGGTTCCACGAGCAGTACTTC	CASTSGQGFHEQYF
.	TRBV20-1	.	TRBJ2-3	TGCAGTGCTACGGAAACGCAGTATTTT	CSATETQYF
TRBD1	TRBV19	.	TRBJ1-1	TGTGCCAGTAGTTCAAGACAGGGGAACACTGAAGCTTTCTTT	CASSSRQGNTEAFF
.	TRBV18	.	TRBJ2-3	TGTGCCAGCTCACGTAGACAGGGCACAGATACGCAGTATTTT	CASSRRQGTDTQYF
.	TRBV5-6	.	TRBJ2-5	TGTGCCAGCACCTTGGCCGTCGGGTATGAGACCCAGTACTTC	CASTLAVGYETQYF
.	TRBV19	.	TRBJ2-1	TGTGCCAGTAGTATCTCGGGGCAGGGCCCGGGGAATTACAATGAGCAGTTCTTC	CASSISGQGPGNYNEQFF
.	TRBV5-4	.	TRBJ1-6	TGTGCCAGCAGCTTTGGGGTATCACCCCTCCACTTT	CASSFGVSPLHF
TRBD1	TRBV18	.	TRBJ1-4	TGTGCCAGCTCACCCCGGGACAGCCCGAGGGGTGAAAAACTGTTTTTT	CASSPRDSPRGEKLFF
.	TRBV29-1	once	TRBJ2-2	TGCAGCGTTGTTCAGGGTTTCGTCACCGGGGAGCTGTTTTTT	CSVVQGFVTGELFF
.	TRBV6-6	.	TRBJ2-6	TGTGCCAGCAGTCCCGGGTGGGGCGCTGGGGCCAACGTCCTGACTTTC	CASSPGWGAGANVLTF
.	TRBV27	.	TRBJ2-3	TGTGCCAGCAGTTTATTCGCAGTTAGTTACACAGATACGCAGTATTTT	CASSLFAVSYTDTQYF
TRBD1	TRBV6-6	.	TRBJ1-5	TGTGCCAGCAGTTACCAAACAGGGGGCCAGCCCCAGCATTTT	CASSYQTGGQPQHF
.	TRBV30	few	TRBJ2-7	TGTGCCTGGAGTGTGACCTACGAGCAGTACTTC	CAWSVTYEQYF
TRBD2	TRBV19	.	TRBJ2-3	TGTGCCAGTAGTATCTCTAGCGGGGGCACAGATACGCAGTATTTT	CASSISSGGTDTQYF
.	TRBV7-6	.	TRBJ2-2	TGTGCCAGCAGCTTATTGCAGACGCTGAACACCGGGGAGCTGTTTTTT	CASSLLQTLNTGELFF
.	TRBV27	.	TRBJ2-3	TGTGCCAGCAGCCTAAAACTAGCCACAGTTTCAGATACGCAGTATTTT	CASSLKLATVSDTQYF
.	TRBV6-5	.	TRBJ2-7	TGTGCCAGCAGTTACCTCGCAGAGCAGTACTTC	CASSYLAEQYF
.	TRBV4-1	.	TRBJ1-5	TGCGCCAGCAGCCAGAGCGGGGAAGGACAGCCCCAGCATTTT	CASSQSGEGQPQHF
TRBD1	TRBV7-2	.	TRBJ2-7	TGTGCCAGCAGCTTAGCCGGGACAGGACCCTTCGAGCAGTACTTC	CASSLAGTGPFEQYF
.	TRBV11-2	.	TRBJ2-7	TGTGCCAACTCGCGGATAGTCTCCTACGAGCAGTACTTC	CANSRIVSYEQYF
.	TRBV7-2	once	TRBJ2-7	TGTGCCAGCACCCACAACCCGACTTCCTACGAGCAGTACTTC	CASTHNPTSYEQYF
.	TRBV5-5	.	TRBJ1-3	TGTGCCAGCAGCAGGGGGGACCGCTCTGGAAACACCATATATTTT	CASSRGDRSGNTIYF
TRBD1	TRBV10-1	.	TRBJ2-1	TGCGCCAGCAGTGACCCCCGACAGGGTGTGAATGAGCAGTTCTTC	CASSDPRQGVNEQFF
.	TRBV6-5	.	TRBJ1-2	TGTGCCAGCAGTTACTACACACCCCTTAGTCTTACCTTC	CASSYYTPLSLTF
.	TRBV28	.	TRBJ1-5	TGTGCCAGCAGTTCCGATGATCAGCCCCAGCATTTT	CASSSDDQPQHF
.	TRBV6-5	.	TRBJ2-2	TGTGCCAGCAGTTACTCTCGCAGAAACACCGGGGAGCTGTTTTTT	CASSYSRRNTGELFF
.	TRBV7-9	once	TRBJ2-7	TGTGCCAGCAGCCCCAGGGCCTCCTACGAGCAGTACTTC	CASSPRASYEQYF
TRBD2	TRBV5-1	.	TRBJ2-1	TGCGCCAGCAGCTTGGCCAGCGGGGGCATCGATGAGCAGTTCTTC	CASSLASGGIDEQFF
.	TRBV28	.	TRBJ2-7	TGTGCCAGCAGAGACCTCTACGAGCAGTACTTC	CASRDLYEQYF
.	TRBV18	.	TRBJ2-1	TGTGCCAGCTCACTAGATTACAATGAGCAGTTCTTC	CASSLDYNEQFF
TRBD1	TRBV5-5	.	TRBJ2-5	TGTGCCAGCAGCTTGGGGACAGGAAAGGTCGGGACCCAGTACTTC	CASSLGTGKVGTQYF
TRBD1	TRBV19	once	TRBJ1-1	TGTGCCAGTAGTATAGTTCCCGGACAGGGAGGAAACACTGAAGCTTTCTTT	CASSIVPGQGGNTEAFF
.	TRBV19	once	TRBJ2-2	TGTGCCAGTAGTATAGGCTGGGCCGGGGAGCTGTTTTTT	CASSIGWAGELFF
.	TRBV5-1	.	TRBJ2-2	TGCGCCAGCAGCTTGAAGACCCGGGGAGCCGGGGAGCTGTTTTTT	CASSLKTRGAGELFF
TRBD2	TRBV30	.	TRBJ2-7	TGTGCCTGGAGTCCTGGACTAGCCTTCGAGCAGTACTTC	CAWSPGLAFEQYF
TRBD2	TRBV5-4	.	TRBJ2-1	TGTGCCAGCAGCCGAAGGACTAGCGTACCGGCCGTGGGACGTGAGCAGTTCTTC	CASSRRTSVPAVGREQFF
.	TRBV11-3	.	TRBJ2-7	TGTGCCAGCAGCTTATGGGAGGAATCCGAGCAGTACTTC	CASSLWEESEQYF
TRBD1	TRBV10-1	.	TRBJ2-2	TGCGCCAGCAGTGTTTTTGGACAGGGACAGACCGGGGAGCTGTTTTTT	CASSVFGQGQTGELFF
.	TRBV4-1	once	TRBJ2-1	TGCGCCAGCAGCCAAGAGACAGGTTACGAGCAGTTCTTC	CASSQETGYEQFF
.	TRBV28	.	TRBJ1-5	TGTGCCAGCCAGCCTTTATACCAGAAAACCCGGAATCAGCCCCAGCATTTT	CASQPLYQKTRNQPQHF
.	TRBV6-1	.	TRBJ2-5	TGTGCCAGCAGCCTAAGTGGGGTCAAAGAGACCCAGTACTTC	CASSLSGVKETQYF
.	TRBV28	.	TRBJ1-1	TGTGCCAGCAGCCCACCGACAGGTATGAACACTGAAGCTTTCTTT	CASSPPTGMNTEAFF
.	TRBV5-6	.	TRBJ1-5	TGTGCCACGAGCGTCGGGGCGGATCAGCCCCAGCATTTT	CATSVGADQPQHF
.	TRBV5-6	.	TRBJ2-7	TGTGCCAGCAGCTCCTTTCCGGGAAGGGATACCTACGAGCAGTACTTC	CASSSFPGRDTYEQYF